The rows below give T cell receptor beta chains drawn from one sample of a study of vaccination and CD4 T cells after COVID-19. A single record per CDR3 protein comes from TCRdb applying MiXCR to the PCR reads. This table holds approximately 5,400 distinct CDR3 sequences, less than 45% found once. The antigens for these receptors are not known. Sequencing input: CD4+ T cells from blood, cultured in vitro. These receptors originate from a human donor in good health. The CDR3 runs from the conserved cysteine through the conserved F or W. The D gene is left open where the match is weak. The size entry is marked missing in some rows and otherwise reads once, few, many or a size class.

TRBV19	TRBJ1-5	few	TRBD1	17	CASSPGVGGPGGQPQHF	TGTGCCAGTAGTCCGGGAGTAGGGGGTCCAGGGGGTCAGCCCCAGCATTTT
TRBV9	TRBJ2-3	once	-	15	CASSVAGVRTDTQYF	TGTGCCAGCAGCGTAGCCGGGGTCCGCACAGATACGCAGTATTTT
TRBV6-4	TRBJ1-6	few	-	14	CASSPGLSESPLHF	TGTGCCAGCAGTCCGGGTCTTTCGGAGTCACCCCTCCACTTT
TRBV6-1	TRBJ2-7	-	-	13	CASSPRGPYEQYF	TGTGCCAGCAGTCCCAGGGGACCCTACGAGCAGTACTTC
TRBV7-9	TRBJ1-1	-	-	15	CASSLIDRRRTEAFF	TGTGCCAGCAGCTTAATAGATCGTAGGAGGACTGAAGCTTTCTTT
TRBV7-9	TRBJ1-1	few	-	12	CAGVLRGAEAFF	TGTGCCGGCGTACTCAGAGGTGCCGAAGCTTTCTTT
TRBV6-1	TRBJ1-2	medium-sized	-	15	CASRLKDGDNYGYTF	TGTGCCAGCAGATTAAAAGACGGAGATAACTATGGCTACACCTTC
TRBV15	TRBJ1-5	few	-	12	CATSGPWQPQHF	TGTGCCACCAGCGGGCCGTGGCAGCCCCAGCATTTT
TRBV2	TRBJ1-1	large	-	13	CASSEAEGSRTFF	TGTGCCAGCAGTGAAGCCGAGGGAAGTAGGACTTTCTTT
TRBV12-3/TRBV12-4	TRBJ1-1	-	-	12	CASSKTVGEAFF	TGTGCCAGCAGCAAAACCGTGGGTGAAGCTTTCTTT
TRBV6-1	TRBJ1-6	-	TRBD1	13	CASIPQGDSPLHF	TGTGCCAGCATTCCCCAGGGGGATTCACCCCTCCACTTT
TRBV20-1	TRBJ2-7	-	TRBD2	14	CSARPTSASYEQYF	TGCAGTGCTAGACCGACTAGCGCCTCCTACGAGCAGTACTTC
TRBV6-1	TRBJ2-5	-	TRBD1	14	CASKGSGGIETQYF	TGTGCCAGCAAGGGATCAGGGGGCATCGAGACCCAGTACTTC
TRBV7-3	TRBJ1-1	-	TRBD1	17	CASSLTGMRGRDTEAFF	TGTGCCAGCAGCTTAACGGGTATGAGGGGGCGGGACACTGAAGCTTTCTTT
TRBV2	TRBJ2-6	-	-	14	CATRSDSGANVLTF	TGTGCCACCCGCTCGGACTCTGGGGCCAACGTCCTGACTTTC
TRBV24-1	TRBJ2-2	few	-	14	CATSGDTSTGELFF	TGTGCCACCAGTGGGGACACATCCACCGGGGAGCTGTTTTTT
TRBV20-1	TRBJ1-3	-	TRBD1	15	CSATTGGSSGNTIYF	TGCAGTGCCACGACAGGGGGGTCCTCTGGAAACACCATATATTTT
TRBV10-3	TRBJ1-1	few	-	16	CAISEEWAQSNTEAFF	TGTGCCATCAGTGAAGAGTGGGCTCAGTCCAACACTGAAGCTTTCTTT
TRBV19	TRBJ1-4	once	-	11	CASKVREKLFF	TGTGCCAGTAAGGTGCGGGAAAAACTGTTTTTT
TRBV6-1	TRBJ1-2	-	-	14	CASRREGIHYGYTF	TGTGCCAGCAGGAGGGAGGGTATTCACTATGGCTACACCTTC
TRBV18	TRBJ2-5	-	-	17	CASSGGGAGKIQETQYF	TGTGCCAGCTCAGGAGGGGGGGCCGGGAAGATCCAAGAGACCCAGTACTTC
TRBV7-9	TRBJ1-4	-	TRBD1	13	CASGRQGNEKLFF	TGTGCCAGCGGTCGACAGGGAAATGAAAAACTGTTTTTT
TRBV6-5	TRBJ2-2	-	-	15	CASSYWGGNTGELFF	TGTGCCAGCAGTTACTGGGGAGGGAACACCGGGGAGCTGTTTTTT
TRBV6-1	TRBJ1-2	-	-	12	CASLGASGGYTF	TGTGCCAGCTTGGGGGCCTCGGGGGGCTACACCTTC
TRBV20-1	TRBJ1-6	medium-sized	-	17	CSARVPPRTGLNSPLHF	TGCAGTGCTAGAGTACCGCCGCGTACAGGGTTGAATTCACCCCTCCACTTT
TRBV27	TRBJ2-5	-	-	12	CASGDFGETQYF	TGTGCCAGCGGGGACTTTGGTGAGACCCAGTACTTC
TRBV5-5	TRBJ1-1	-	-	14	CASSPPWENTEAFF	TGTGCCAGCAGCCCCCCCTGGGAGAACACTGAAGCTTTCTTT
TRBV5-1	TRBJ2-7	-	-	14	CASSAGQTVYEQYF	TGCGCCAGCAGCGCGGGACAGACAGTCTACGAGCAGTACTTC
TRBV7-6	TRBJ2-7	medium-sized	TRBD1	15	CASSLDRGLSYEQYF	TGTGCCAGCAGCTTGGACAGGGGCCTCTCCTACGAGCAGTACTTC
TRBV9	TRBJ2-3	-	-	15	CASSVGLGIIGTQYF	TGTGCCAGCAGCGTAGGCCTCGGAATCATAGGCACGCAGTATTTT
TRBV19	TRBJ2-7	-	TRBD1	16	CASSISSGGTSYEQYF	TGTGCCAGTAGTATCAGCTCAGGGGGCACCTCCTACGAGCAGTACTTC
TRBV12-3/TRBV12-4	TRBJ1-2	-	-	12	CASTYGVRGYTF	TGTGCCAGCACCTACGGGGTTCGAGGCTACACCTTC
TRBV7-9	TRBJ1-1	-	-	16	CASSGDRPRVNTEAFF	TGTGCCAGCAGCGGTGACAGGCCTAGGGTGAACACTGAAGCTTTCTTT
TRBV7-9	TRBJ1-1	-	-	14	CTSSLVSSNTEAFF	TGTACCAGCAGCTTAGTCTCGTCGAACACTGAAGCTTTCTTT
TRBV20-1	TRBJ2-1	-	-	17	CSARKNPVRGRYNEQFF	TGCAGTGCTAGAAAGAACCCCGTCCGGGGTAGGTACAATGAGCAGTTCTTC
TRBV21-1	TRBJ1-2	few	-	12	CASSKAIYGYTF	TGTGCCAGCAGCAAAGCCATATATGGCTACACCTTC
TRBV7-9	TRBJ1-1	-	-	13	CASSLKPGTEAFF	TGTGCCAGCAGCTTGAAACCTGGGACTGAAGCTTTCTTT
TRBV27	TRBJ1-6	-	-	15	CASSLSGLGNSPLHF	TGTGCCAGCAGTTTATCTGGGCTCGGAAATTCACCCCTCCACTTT
TRBV18	TRBJ1-2	-	-	12	CASSPEGGGYTF	TGTGCCAGCTCACCAGAGGGCGGAGGCTACACCTTC
TRBV5-4	TRBJ1-2	-	-	15	CASSLERGDLNGYTF	TGTGCCAGCAGCTTGGAGAGGGGGGACTTAAATGGCTACACCTTC
TRBV7-6	TRBJ2-2	few	-	16	CASSLRPERNTGELFF	TGTGCCAGCAGCTTACGCCCAGAGAGGAACACCGGGGAGCTGTTTTTT
TRBV7-8	TRBJ1-2	few	TRBD1	12	CASSLSQGQRTF	TGTGCCAGCAGCTTATCCCAGGGACAGAGGACCTTC
TRBV29-1	TRBJ2-1	-	-	13	CSVESLGPNEQFF	TGCAGCGTTGAATCTCTGGGGCCCAATGAGCAGTTCTTC
TRBV7-3	TRBJ2-6	once	-	14	CASKTGSGANVLTF	TGTGCCAGCAAAACGGGGTCTGGGGCCAACGTCCTGACTTTC
TRBV7-9	TRBJ2-1	-	-	12	CASRENRDEQFF	TGTGCCAGCAGAGAGAACAGGGATGAGCAGTTCTTC
TRBV20-1	TRBJ1-4	medium-sized	-	12	CSATGNYEKLFF	TGCAGTGCTACGGGGAATTATGAAAAACTGTTTTTT
TRBV6-1	TRBJ1-1	-	-	13	CASSPGQTQEAFF	TGTGCCAGCAGTCCCGGACAGACACAAGAAGCTTTCTTT
TRBV11-1	TRBJ1-1	few	-	14	CASSLELTSTEAFF	TGTGCCAGCAGCTTAGAATTGACCAGCACTGAAGCTTTCTTT
TRBV30	TRBJ1-2	once	-	13	CACQTLVRYGYTF	TGTGCCTGCCAGACACTAGTACGATATGGCTACACCTTC
TRBV7-6	TRBJ2-7	-	-	13	CASSLGPNYEQYF	TGTGCCAGCAGCTTAGGACCGAACTACGAGCAGTACTTC